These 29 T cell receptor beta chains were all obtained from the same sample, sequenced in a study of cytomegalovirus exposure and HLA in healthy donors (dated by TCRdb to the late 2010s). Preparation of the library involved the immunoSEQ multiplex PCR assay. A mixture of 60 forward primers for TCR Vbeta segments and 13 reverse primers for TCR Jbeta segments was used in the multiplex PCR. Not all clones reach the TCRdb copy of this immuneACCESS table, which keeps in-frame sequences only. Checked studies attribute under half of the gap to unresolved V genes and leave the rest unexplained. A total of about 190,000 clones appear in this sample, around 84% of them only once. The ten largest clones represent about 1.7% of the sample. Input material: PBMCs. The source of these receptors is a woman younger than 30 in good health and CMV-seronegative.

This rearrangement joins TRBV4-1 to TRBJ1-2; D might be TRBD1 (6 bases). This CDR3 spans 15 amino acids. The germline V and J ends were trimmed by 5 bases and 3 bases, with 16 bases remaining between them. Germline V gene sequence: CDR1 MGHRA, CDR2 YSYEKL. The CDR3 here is CASSAREGGDYGYTF. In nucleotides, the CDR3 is TGCGCCAGCAGCGCCAGGGAGGGGGGTGACTATGGCTACACCTTC.

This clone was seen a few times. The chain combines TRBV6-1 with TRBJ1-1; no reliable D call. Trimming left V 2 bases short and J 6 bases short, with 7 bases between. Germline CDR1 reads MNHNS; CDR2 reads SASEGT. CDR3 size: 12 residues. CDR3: CASSEYLSEAFF. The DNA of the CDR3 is TGTGCCAGCAGTGAATATCTTTCTGAAGCTTTCTTT.

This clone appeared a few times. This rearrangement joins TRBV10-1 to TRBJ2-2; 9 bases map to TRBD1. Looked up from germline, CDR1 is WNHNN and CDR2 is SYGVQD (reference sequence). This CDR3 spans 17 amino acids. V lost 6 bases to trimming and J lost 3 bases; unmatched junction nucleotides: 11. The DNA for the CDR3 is TGCGCCAGCAGCCGGGTGGGACAGGGATACGACACCGGGGAGCTGTTTTTT. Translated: CASSRVGQGYDTGELFF.

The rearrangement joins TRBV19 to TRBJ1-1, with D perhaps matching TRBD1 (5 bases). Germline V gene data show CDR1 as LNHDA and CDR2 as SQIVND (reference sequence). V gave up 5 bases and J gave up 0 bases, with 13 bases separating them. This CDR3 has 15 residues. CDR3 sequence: CASSPPGRMNTEAFF. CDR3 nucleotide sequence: TGTGCCAGTAGTCCCCCAGGGAGGATGAACACTGAAGCTTTCTTT.

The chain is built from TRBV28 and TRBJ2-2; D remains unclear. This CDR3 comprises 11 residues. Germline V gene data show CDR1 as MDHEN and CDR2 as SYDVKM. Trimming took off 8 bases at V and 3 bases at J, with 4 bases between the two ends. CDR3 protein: CASGYTGELFF. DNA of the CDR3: TGTGCCAGCGGCTACACCGGGGAGCTGTTTTTT.

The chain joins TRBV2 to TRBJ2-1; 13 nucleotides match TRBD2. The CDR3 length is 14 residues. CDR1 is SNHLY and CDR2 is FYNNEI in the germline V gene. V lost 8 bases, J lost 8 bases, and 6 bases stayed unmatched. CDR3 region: CASLGLAGAYEQFF. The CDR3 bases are TGTGCCAGCTTAGGACTAGCGGGAGCGTATGAGCAGTTCTTC.

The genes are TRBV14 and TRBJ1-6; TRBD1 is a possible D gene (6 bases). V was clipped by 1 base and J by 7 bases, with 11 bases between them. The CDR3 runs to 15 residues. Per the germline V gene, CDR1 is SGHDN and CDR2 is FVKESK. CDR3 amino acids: CASSQAAGVNSPLHF. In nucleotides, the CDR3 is TGTGCCAGCAGCCAAGCAGCAGGGGTAAATTCACCCCTCCACTTT. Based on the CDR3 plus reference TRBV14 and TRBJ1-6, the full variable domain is EAGVTQFPSHSVIEKGQTVTLRCDPISGHDNLYWYRRVMGKEIKFLLHFVKESKQDESGMPNNRFLAERTGGTYSTLKVQPAELEDSGVYFCASSQAAGVNSPLHFGNGTRLTVT.

This CDR3 reads CSVVGGTRNEQFF. The CDR3 DNA reads TGCAGCGTTGTAGGAGGGACTAGGAATGAGCAGTTCTTC. This chain uses TRBV29-1 with TRBJ2-1; 8 bases align to TRBD2. Germline CDR1 is SQVTM and CDR2 is ANQGSEA. This CDR3 spans 13 amino acids. V was pared by 4 bases and J by 7 bases, with 6 bases of the junction left unmatched.

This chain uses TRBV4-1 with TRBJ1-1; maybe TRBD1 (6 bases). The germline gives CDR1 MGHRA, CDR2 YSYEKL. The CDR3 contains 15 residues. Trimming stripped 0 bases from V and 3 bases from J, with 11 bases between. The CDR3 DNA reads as TGCGCCAGCAGCCAAGATCTACAGGGCTACACTGAAGCTTTCTTT. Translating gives CASSQDLQGYTEAFF.

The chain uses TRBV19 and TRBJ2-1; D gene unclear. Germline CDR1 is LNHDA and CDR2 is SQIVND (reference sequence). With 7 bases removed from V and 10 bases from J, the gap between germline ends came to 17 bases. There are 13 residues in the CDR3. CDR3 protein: CASTLASVREQFF. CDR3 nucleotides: TGTGCCAGTACCTTGGCTAGTGTTCGGGAGCAGTTCTTC.

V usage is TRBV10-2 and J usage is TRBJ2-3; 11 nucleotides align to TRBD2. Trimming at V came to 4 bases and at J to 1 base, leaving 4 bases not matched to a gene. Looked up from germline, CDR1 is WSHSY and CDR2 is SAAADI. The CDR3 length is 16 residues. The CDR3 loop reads CASSGSGRVGTDTQYF. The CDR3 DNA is TGCGCCAGCAGTGGTAGCGGGAGGGTGGGCACAGATACGCAGTATTTT.

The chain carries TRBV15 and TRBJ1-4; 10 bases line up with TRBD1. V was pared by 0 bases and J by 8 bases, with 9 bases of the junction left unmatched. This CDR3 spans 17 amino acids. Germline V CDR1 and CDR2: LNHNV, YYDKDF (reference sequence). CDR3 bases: TGTGCCACCAGCAGAGATAGAGGACAGGGGGTCAGGGAAAAACTGTTTTTT. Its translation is CATSRDRGQGVREKLFF. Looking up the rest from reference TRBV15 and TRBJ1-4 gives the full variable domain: DAMVIQNPRYQVTQFGKPVTLSCSQTLNHNVMYWYQQKSSQAPKLLFHYYDKDFNNEADTPDNFQSRRPNTSFCFLDIRSPGLGDTAMYLCATSRDRGQGVREKLFFGSGTQLSVL.

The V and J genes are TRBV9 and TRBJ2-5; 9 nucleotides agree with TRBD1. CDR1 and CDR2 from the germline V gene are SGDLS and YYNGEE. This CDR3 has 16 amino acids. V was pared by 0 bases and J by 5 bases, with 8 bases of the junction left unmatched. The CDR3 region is CASSVGGTGFAETQYF. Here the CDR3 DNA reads TGTGCCAGCAGCGTAGGAGGGACAGGGTTTGCCGAGACCCAGTACTTC.

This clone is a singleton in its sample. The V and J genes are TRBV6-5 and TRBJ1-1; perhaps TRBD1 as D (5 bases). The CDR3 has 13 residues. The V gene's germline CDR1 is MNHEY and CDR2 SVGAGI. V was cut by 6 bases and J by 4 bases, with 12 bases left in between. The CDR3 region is CASSDSGGTEAFF. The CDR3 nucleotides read TGTGCCAGCAGCGACTCGGGGGGCACTGAAGCTTTCTTT.

This CDR3 reads CASSLTAGEVGDTQYF. The CDR3 DNA sequence: TGTGCCAGCAGCTTAACAGCGGGAGAGGTAGGAGATACGCAGTATTTT. V gene TRBV7-6 combines with J gene TRBJ2-3; TRBD2 aligns across 8 bases. Trimming took 2 bases from V and 5 from J; bases not matched to a gene: 9. CDR1 and CDR2 (germline): SGHVS, FNYEAQ. This CDR3 region has 16 residues. The full variable domain, its missing parts supplied by reference TRBV7-6 and TRBJ2-3, is GAGVSQSPRYKVTKRGQDVALRCDPISGHVSLYWYRQALGQGPEFLTYFNYEAQQDKSGLPNDRFSAERPEGSISTLTIQRTEQRDSAMYRCASSLTAGEVGDTQYFGPGTRLTVL.

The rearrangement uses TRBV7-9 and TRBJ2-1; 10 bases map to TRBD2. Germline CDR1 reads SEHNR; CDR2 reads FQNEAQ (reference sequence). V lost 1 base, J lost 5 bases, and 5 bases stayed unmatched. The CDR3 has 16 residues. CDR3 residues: CASSLGLAGGHNEQFF. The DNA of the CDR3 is TGTGCCAGCAGCTTAGGGTTAGCGGGAGGCCACAATGAGCAGTTCTTC.

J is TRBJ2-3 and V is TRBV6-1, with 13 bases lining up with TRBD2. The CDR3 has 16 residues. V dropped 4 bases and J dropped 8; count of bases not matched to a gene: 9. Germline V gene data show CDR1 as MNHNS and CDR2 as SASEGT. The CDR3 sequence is CASSGPWTSGSLTQYF. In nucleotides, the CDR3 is TGTGCCAGCAGTGGACCATGGACTAGCGGGAGTCTTACGCAGTATTTT.

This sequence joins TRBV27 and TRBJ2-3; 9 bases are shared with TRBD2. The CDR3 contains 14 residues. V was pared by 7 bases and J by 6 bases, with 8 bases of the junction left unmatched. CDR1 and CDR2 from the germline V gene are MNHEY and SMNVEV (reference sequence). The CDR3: CASTLTSGRDTQYF. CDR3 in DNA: TGTGCCAGCACCCTAACCAGCGGGAGGGATACGCAGTATTTT.

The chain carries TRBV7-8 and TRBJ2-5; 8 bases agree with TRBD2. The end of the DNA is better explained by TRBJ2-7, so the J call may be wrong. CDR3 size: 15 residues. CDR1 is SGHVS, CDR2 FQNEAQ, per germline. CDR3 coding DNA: TGTGCCAGCAGCTCGGATAGCGGGGCTCCGCACGAGCAGTACTTC. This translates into CASSSDSGAPHEQYF.

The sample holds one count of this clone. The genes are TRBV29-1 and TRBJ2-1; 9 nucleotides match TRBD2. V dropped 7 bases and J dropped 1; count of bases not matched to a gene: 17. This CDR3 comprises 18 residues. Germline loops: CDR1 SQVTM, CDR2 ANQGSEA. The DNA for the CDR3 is TGCAGCGGCCGAGGGACAATGACTAGCGGAGGATCCTACAATGAGCAGTTCTTC. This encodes CSGRGTMTSGGSYNEQFF.

CDR3 loop: CASSLSPTGSGQPQHF. The CDR3, as DNA: TGTGCCAGCAGTTTATCCCCAACAGGGTCTGGGCAGCCCCAGCATTTT. V is TRBV27 and J is TRBJ1-5; D possibly corresponds to TRBD1 (6 bases). The CDR3 is 16 residues long. V was clipped by 0 bases and J by 7 bases, with 16 bases between them. The germline V gene has CDR1 MNHEY and CDR2 SMNVEV (reference sequence).

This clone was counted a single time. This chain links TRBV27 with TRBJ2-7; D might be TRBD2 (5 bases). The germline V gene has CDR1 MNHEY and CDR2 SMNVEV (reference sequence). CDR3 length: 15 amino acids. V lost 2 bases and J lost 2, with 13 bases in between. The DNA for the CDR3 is TGTGCCAGCAGTTTAGCCAGCGGAGAGACCTACGAGCAGTACTTC. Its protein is CASSLASGETYEQYF.

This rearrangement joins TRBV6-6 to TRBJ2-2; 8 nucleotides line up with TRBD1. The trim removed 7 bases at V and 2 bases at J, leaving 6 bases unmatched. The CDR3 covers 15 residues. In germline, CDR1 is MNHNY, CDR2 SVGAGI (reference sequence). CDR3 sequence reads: CASTEGQVNTGELFF. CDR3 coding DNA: TGTGCCAGCACCGAGGGACAGGTCAACACCGGGGAGCTGTTTTTT.

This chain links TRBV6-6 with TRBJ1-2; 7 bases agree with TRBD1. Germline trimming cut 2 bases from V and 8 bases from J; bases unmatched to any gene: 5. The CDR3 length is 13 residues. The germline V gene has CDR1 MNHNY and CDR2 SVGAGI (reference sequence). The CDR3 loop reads CASSYPQGQGYTF. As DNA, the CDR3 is TGTGCCAGCAGTTACCCACAGGGGCAGGGCTACACCTTC.

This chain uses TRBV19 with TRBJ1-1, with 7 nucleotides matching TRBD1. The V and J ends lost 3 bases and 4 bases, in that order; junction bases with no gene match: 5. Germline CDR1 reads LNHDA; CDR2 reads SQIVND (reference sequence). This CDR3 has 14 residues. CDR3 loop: CASSISPGGTEAFF. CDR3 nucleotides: TGTGCCAGTAGTATCAGCCCAGGGGGCACTGAAGCTTTCTTT.

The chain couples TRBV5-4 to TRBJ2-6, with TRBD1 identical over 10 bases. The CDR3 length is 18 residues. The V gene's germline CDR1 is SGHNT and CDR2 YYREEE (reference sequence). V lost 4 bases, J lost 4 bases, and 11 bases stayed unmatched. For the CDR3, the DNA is TGTGCCAGCAGCCGGTCCCGGGACAGGGGAGCGGGGGCCAACGTCCTGACTTTC. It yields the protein CASSRSRDRGAGANVLTF.

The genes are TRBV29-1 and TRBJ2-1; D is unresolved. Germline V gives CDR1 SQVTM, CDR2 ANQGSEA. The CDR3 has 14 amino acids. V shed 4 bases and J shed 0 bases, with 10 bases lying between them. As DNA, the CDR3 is TGCAGCGTTGGGGCCGCGAGCTCCTACAATGAGCAGTTCTTC. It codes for CSVGAASSYNEQFF.

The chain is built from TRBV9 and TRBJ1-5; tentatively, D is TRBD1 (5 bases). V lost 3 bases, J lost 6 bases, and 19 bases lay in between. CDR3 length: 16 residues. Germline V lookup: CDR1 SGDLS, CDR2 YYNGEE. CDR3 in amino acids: CASSATGEGEGQPQHF. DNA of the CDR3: TGTGCCAGCAGCGCCACGGGGGAGGGCGAGGGTCAGCCCCAGCATTTT.

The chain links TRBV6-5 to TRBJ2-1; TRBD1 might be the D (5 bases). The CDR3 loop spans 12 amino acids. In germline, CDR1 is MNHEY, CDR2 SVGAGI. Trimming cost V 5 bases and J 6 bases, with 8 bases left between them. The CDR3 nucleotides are TGTGCCAGCAGTGAAGGGGCCAATGAGCAGTTCTTC. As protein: CASSEGANEQFF.